These 7 T cell receptor beta chains were all obtained from the same sample, sequenced in a study of regulatory T cells in long-lasting Graves disease. Researchers made TCR beta libraries by using iRepertoire HTBI primers and running Arm-PCR on CDR3 regions. TCRdb used MiXCR to reprocess the multiplex PCR reads, holding one entry per CDR3 protein. The sample yields roughly 450,000 distinct CDR3 sequences, around 21% seen once. Time point given: persistent/refractory GD, antithyroid drugs over 5 years with positive TRAb. Extracted RNA from PBMCs served as the source of the TCR library. The sequencing used peripheral blood mononuclear cells (PBMCs), collected when the disease was refractory, from a patient treated with antithyroid drugs. The receptors come from a female donor with Graves disease.

This chain links TRBV28 with TRBJ1-1; D ambiguous. The germline V gene has CDR1 MDHEN and CDR2 SYDVKM. CDR3 size: 13 residues. V lost 3 bases and J 6 bases, leaving 11 bases between the germline ends. CDR3 sequence reads: CASSFGVAAEAFF. CDR3 bases: TGTGCCAGCAGTTTTGGCGTCGCCGCTGAAGCTTTCTTT. The whole variable domain, filled in from reference TRBV28 and TRBJ1-1, reads DVKVTQSSRYLVKRTGEKVFLECVQDMDHENMFWYRQDPGLGLRLIYFSYDVKMKEKGDIPEGYSVSREKKERFSLILESASTNQTSMYLCASSFGVAAEAFFGQGTRLTVV.

This clonotype was detected only a few times. The CDR3 DNA sequence: TGTGCCAGCAGCCCTATTGGGACACGCGTTGACGAGCAGTACTTC. This sequence encodes CASSPIGTRVDEQYF. The rearrangement links TRBV3-1 to TRBJ2-7; maybe TRBD1 (6 bases). The CDR3 covers 15 residues. Germline V gene data show CDR1 as LGHDT and CDR2 as YNNKEL (reference sequence). Trimming removed 4 bases at V and 5 bases at J, with 18 bases between.

V and J are TRBV6-5 and TRBJ1-5, with TRBD1 identical over 11 bases. Unmatched junction bases numbered 4, after V lost 0 bases and J lost 0 bases. The CDR3 has 18 amino acids. Germline V lookup: CDR1 MNHEY, CDR2 SVGAGI. CDR3 in amino acids: CASSYSLGTGGSNQPQHF. Here the CDR3 DNA reads TGTGCCAGCAGTTACTCACTCGGGACAGGGGGTAGCAATCAGCCCCAGCATTTT.

This clonotype was seen at least ten times. This chain links TRBV12-3 or TRBV12-4 with TRBJ2-7; possibly TRBD1 or TRBD2 for D (5 bases each). Deletions cut 6 bases from V and 2 bases from J, with 14 bases between. This CDR3 has 14 amino acids. CDR3 sequence: CASSPRLGAYEQYF. For the CDR3, the DNA is TGTGCCAGCAGCCCCCGCTTGGGGGCCTACGAGCAGTACTTC.

This sequence joins TRBV20-1 and TRBJ2-7; no firm D call. The CDR3 is 12 amino acids. Germline V gene lookup returns CDR1 DFQATT and CDR2 SNEGSKA (reference sequence). V dropped 6 bases and J dropped 5 bases, with 14 bases sitting between them. CDR3 DNA sequence: TGCAGTGCCGCCCATGAGTGGGACGAGCAGTACTTC. It yields the protein CSAAHEWDEQYF.

Regarding this clonotype: A junction end diverges from the germline sequence, so it may reflect a read error. The CDR3 here is CASNLRKWGRWDQPQHF. The CDR3 nucleotides are TGTGCCAGCAATTTAAGGAAGTGGGGCAGGTGGGATCAGCCCCAGCATTTT. The V and J genes are TRBV28 and TRBJ1-5, with D maybe TRBD1 (5 bases). The germline V gene has CDR1 MDHEN and CDR2 SYDVKM. The CDR3 is made up of 17 amino acids.

The chain recombines TRBV20-1 with TRBJ2-2; 11 nucleotides match TRBD2. The CDR3 totals 15 residues. Germline CDR1 and CDR2: DFQATT and SNEGSKA (reference sequence). V gave up 1 base and J gave up 8 bases; unmatched junction bases: 6. CDR3 loop: CSARVLAGEVGELFF. The CDR3 nucleotides read TGCAGTGCTAGAGTACTAGCGGGAGAAGTGGGGGAGCTGTTTTTT.